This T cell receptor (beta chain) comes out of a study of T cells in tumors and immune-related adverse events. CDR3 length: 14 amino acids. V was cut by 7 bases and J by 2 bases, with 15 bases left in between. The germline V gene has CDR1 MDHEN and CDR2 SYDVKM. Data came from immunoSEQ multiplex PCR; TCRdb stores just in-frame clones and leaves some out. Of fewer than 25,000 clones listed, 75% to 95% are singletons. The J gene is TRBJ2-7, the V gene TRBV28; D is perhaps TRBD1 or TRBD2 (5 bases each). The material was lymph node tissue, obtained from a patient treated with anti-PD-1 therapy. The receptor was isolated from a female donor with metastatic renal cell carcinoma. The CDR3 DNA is TGTGCCAGCAATCCCCCAGGGAGCCCCTACGAGCAGTACTTC. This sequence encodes CASNPPGSPYEQYF.